This is a list of T cell receptor beta chains from one sample in a study of blood T cell repertoires in COVID-19. Here immunoSEQ multiplex PCR was the method, and the copy in TCRdb shows in-frame clones only, minus some. This table has 300,000 to 350,000 clones, around 87% appearing once. The sample taken for sequencing was peripheral blood. The receptors shown here come from a man in his late teens or twenties with active or convalescent COVID-19. The CDR3 runs from the conserved cysteine through the conserved F or W. Fields, in order: J gene, clone size, V gene, D gene, CDR3 protein, CDR3 DNA. The D gene is left open where the match is weak. Expanded clones are given a class, and other clones once, few, many or no size at all.

>TRBJ1-3|-|TRBV7-9|TRBD1
CASSNTGDSGNTIYF
TGTGCCAGCAGCAATACAGGGGACTCTGGAAACACCATATATTTT
>TRBJ2-1|-|TRBV4-1|TRBD2
CASSQVSSGRRSYNEQFF
TGCGCCAGCAGCCAAGTCTCTAGCGGGAGGCGGTCCTACAATGAGCAGTTCTTC
>TRBJ2-7|-|TRBV5-6|-
CASSLGASAPIYEQYF
TGTGCCAGCAGCTTGGGGGCCAGTGCGCCCATCTACGAGCAGTACTTC
>TRBJ2-1|-|TRBV6-5|TRBD2
CASSTGTSQYNEQFF
TGTGCCAGCAGTACCGGGACTAGCCAATACAATGAGCAGTTCTTC
>TRBJ2-2|-|TRBV4-3|-
CASSREVGAGELFF
TGCGCCAGCAGCCGTGAAGTCGGGGCCGGGGAGCTGTTTTTT
>TRBJ1-3|-|TRBV11-2|-
CASSLASGFSGNTIYF
TGTGCCAGCAGCTTAGCATCCGGGTTCTCTGGAAACACCATATATTTT
>TRBJ2-3|-|TRBV11-2|TRBD2
CASSLDHRLAGSDTQYF
TGTGCCAGCAGCTTAGATCATAGGCTAGCGGGCTCAGATACGCAGTATTTT
>TRBJ1-5|-|TRBV6-2/TRBV6-3|-
CASSPGHGLRPQHF
TGTGCCAGCAGTCCGGGACACGGGTTGAGGCCCCAGCATTTT
>TRBJ2-7|-|TRBV29-1|-
CSVAGHLPYEQYF
TGCAGCGTTGCCGGTCACCTGCCCTACGAGCAGTACTTC
>TRBJ2-3|-|TRBV2|TRBD1
CARADRGNGDTQYF
TGTGCCAGGGCCGACAGGGGCAATGGAGATACGCAGTATTTT
>TRBJ1-2|-|TRBV6-1|-
CASSEGSHGYTF
TGTGCCAGCAGTGAAGGGAGCCATGGCTACACCTTC
>TRBJ2-7|-|TRBV3-1/TRBV3-2|-
CASSQESFRGRSYEQYF
TGTGCCAGCAGCCAAGAATCCTTCAGGGGACGCTCCTACGAGCAGTACTTC
>TRBJ2-3|-|TRBV28|TRBD2
CASKFGLVDTQYF
TGTGCCAGCAAATTCGGACTAGTGGATACGCAGTATTTT
>TRBJ1-5|-|TRBV7-2|-
CASSFGGVGLQPQHF
TGTGCCAGCAGCTTTGGGGGGGTAGGCCTACAGCCCCAGCATTTT
>TRBJ2-1|-|TRBV18|TRBD1
CASSPPTGATYNEQFF
TGTGCCAGCTCACCTCCAACAGGGGCCACCTACAATGAGCAGTTCTTC
>TRBJ2-1|-|TRBV28|TRBD2
CASRGTSGISYNEQFF
TGTGCCAGCAGAGGGACTAGCGGGATTTCCTACAATGAGCAGTTCTTC
>TRBJ2-7|once|TRBV4-1|TRBD1
CASSLRTGDYEQYF
TGCGCCAGCAGCCTCCGGACAGGCGACTACGAGCAGTACTTC
>TRBJ1-1|-|TRBV29-1|-
CSVVVGNEAFF
TGCAGCGTTGTGGTTGGCAATGAAGCTTTCTTT
>TRBJ2-7|-|TRBV19|TRBD2
CASSLGLAVSYEQYF
TGTGCCAGTAGCCTAGGACTAGCGGTAAGCTACGAGCAGTACTTC
>TRBJ2-5|-|TRBV4-2|TRBD2
CASSRIVGGRDQETQYF
TGTGCCAGCAGCCGGATAGTGGGCGGGAGGGATCAAGAGACCCAGTACTTC
>TRBJ1-5|-|TRBV10-3|-
CAISEVGHQPQHF
TGTGCCATCAGTGAAGTGGGGCATCAGCCCCAGCATTTT
>TRBJ2-2|-|TRBV23-1|TRBD1
CASSQGETGELFF
TGCGCCAGCTCCCAGGGGGAGACCGGGGAGCTGTTTTTT
>TRBJ2-7|-|TRBV19|-
CASSTGPNYEQYF
TGTGCCAGTAGTACTGGGCCTAACTACGAGCAGTACTTC
>TRBJ1-6|-|TRBV15|-
CATSREANSPLHF
TGTGCCACCAGCAGAGAAGCTAATTCACCCCTCCACTTT
>TRBJ1-2|-|TRBV5-1|-
CASRYDTTINYGYTF
TGCGCCAGCAGGTACGACACAACGATTAACTATGGCTACACCTTC
>TRBJ2-1|-|TRBV9|TRBD2
CASSVGLAEHNEQFF
TGTGCCAGCAGCGTAGGACTAGCGGAGCACAATGAGCAGTTCTTC
>TRBJ2-1|-|TRBV14|TRBD2
CASSPRPGLASRSYNEQFF
TGTGCCAGCAGCCCTAGACCGGGACTAGCCTCTCGCTCCTACAATGAGCAGTTCTTC
>TRBJ2-7|-|TRBV7-2|-
CTSSSQAYEQYF
TGTACCAGCAGCTCACAAGCCTACGAGCAGTACTTC
>TRBJ2-7|-|TRBV18|-
CASSPSLSYEQYF
TGTGCCAGCTCACCAAGCCTTTCCTACGAGCAGTACTTC
>TRBJ2-1|-|TRBV7-9|TRBD2
CAGSGGVYNEQFF
TGTGCCGGGAGCGGGGGGGTTTACAATGAGCAGTTCTTC
>TRBJ1-5|-|TRBV6-5|TRBD1
CAIGTAPNQPQHF
TGTGCCATAGGGACAGCTCCCAATCAGCCCCAGCATTTT
>TRBJ1-2|-|TRBV27|-
CASNSRRAGQGWYGYTF
-
>TRBJ1-2|-|TRBV10-3|TRBD1
CAIRTFRQGLSYGYTF
TGTGCCATCAGGACATTTCGACAGGGCCTTAGCTATGGCTACACCTTC
>TRBJ2-7|-|TRBV12-3/TRBV12-4|-
CASSINNVDEQYF
TGTGCCAGCAGTATAAACAATGTCGACGAGCAGTACTTC
>TRBJ2-1|-|TRBV5-1|-
CASIPGGTSSYNEQFF
TGCGCCAGCATTCCTGGCGGAACGAGCTCCTACAATGAGCAGTTCTTC
>TRBJ1-1|-|TRBV2|-
CASKKDMNTEAFF
TGTGCCAGCAAAAAGGACATGAACACTGAAGCTTTCTTT
>TRBJ2-1|-|TRBV7-7|-
CASSLGDYNEQFF
TGTGCCAGCAGCTTAGGCGACTACAATGAGCAGTTCTTC
>TRBJ2-4|-|TRBV7-8|TRBD2
CASSPEYVAGGAKNIQYF
TGTGCCAGCAGCCCCGAATACGTAGCGGGGGGTGCCAAAAACATTCAGTACTTC
>TRBJ1-5|-|TRBV27|-
CASRNSGEGRPQHF
TGTGCCAGCAGGAATTCTGGGGAGGGTAGGCCCCAGCATTTT
>TRBJ2-3|-|TRBV15|-
CATSAQTSTDTQYF
TGTGCCACCAGCGCTCAGACTAGCACAGATACGCAGTATTTT
>TRBJ2-3|many|TRBV6-4|TRBD2
CASSERGGTDTQYF
TGTGCCAGCAGTGAGCGGGGGGGCACAGATACGCAGTATTTT
>TRBJ2-5|-|TRBV5-1|-
CASSLVGAGETQYF
TGCGCCAGCAGCTTGGTAGGGGCCGGGGAGACCCAGTACTTC
>TRBJ2-3|-|TRBV28|TRBD2
CASSFSLAGARTDTQYF
TGTGCCAGCAGTTTTAGCCTAGCGGGAGCCCGCACAGATACGCAGTATTTT
>TRBJ1-3|-|TRBV2|TRBD1
CASSELQGGFGNTIYF
TGTGCCAGCAGTGAACTACAGGGGGGTTTTGGAAACACCATATATTTT
>TRBJ2-7|few|TRBV20-1|-
CSARRQTSLRF
TGCAGTGCTAGGAGGCAGACTTCCCTGCGTTTC
>TRBJ2-5|-|TRBV18|TRBD2
CASSRARGETQYF
TGTGCCAGCTCCCGGGCGCGGGGGGAGACCCAGTACTTC
>TRBJ2-5|once|TRBV7-2|TRBD1
CASSRHRDRVYQETQYF
TGTGCCAGCAGCCGCCACCGGGACAGGGTTTACCAAGAGACCCAGTACTTC